The next 3 T cell receptor beta chains were all read from a single sample in a study of breast tumors, draining lymph nodes, adjacent tissues. One entry per CDR3 protein, called by TCRdb with MiXCR from the multiplex PCR reads. The sample yields about 230,000 distinct CDR3 sequences, about 30% seen once. Samples came from axillary lymph nodes draining the breast cancer. Source material: axillary lymph node tissue. The receptors originated from a female donor with breast cancer. Some clones in this sample may be carry-over from other donors' samples.

The genes are TRBV6-6 and TRBJ2-7; D not resolved. Germline V gene lookup returns CDR1 MNHNY and CDR2 SVGAGI (reference sequence). The CDR3 loop spans 14 amino acids. V gave up 5 bases and J gave up 2 bases, with 13 bases separating them. The CDR3, as DNA: TGTGCCAGCAGTCACGCCGGTCCTACCTACGAGCAGTACTTC. This translates into CASSHAGPTYEQYF.

The rearrangement joins TRBV5-1 to TRBJ2-7; 10 bases align to TRBD1. Trimming took 4 bases from V and 7 from J; bases not matched to a gene: 11. Germline V gene sequence: CDR1 SGHRS, CDR2 YFSETQ. This CDR3 spans 15 amino acids. The CDR3 DNA sequence: TGCGCCAGCAGCACCAGAGCCGGGACAGGGGTAGAGCAGTACTTC. It specifies CASSTRAGTGVEQYF.

This clonotype was observed many times. Here the CDR3 reads CASSPGQAADTQYF. CDR3 coding DNA: TGTGCCAGCAGCCCCGGACAGGCCGCAGATACGCAGTATTTT. The chain joins TRBV7-8 to TRBJ2-3, with 7 nucleotides matching TRBD1. Germline lookup yields CDR1 SGHVS and CDR2 FQNEAQ. The V and J ends lost 5 bases and 4 bases, in that order; junction bases with no gene match: 6. CDR3 length: 14 amino acids.